The entry below gives a single T cell receptor (beta chain) sequence along with its context. Its cognate antigen is unknown. Looked up from germline, CDR1 is DFQATT and CDR2 is SNEGSKA (reference sequence). The V gene end was trimmed by 0 bases and the J gene end by 4 bases; junction bases not matched to a gene: 5. The CDR3 is 14 residues long. These data originate in a study of response to subunit inactivated influenza vaccine. Study findings and constraints: Seasonal influenza vaccination, on each occasion, was suggested by the authors to recruit few new T cells.

TCRdb recomputed calls from the RT-PCR reads with MiXCR, one row per CDR3 protein. In the table there are around 760,000 distinct CDR3 sequences, roughly 14% of which are singletons. The source of this sequence is a man aged 45-60 years who received an inactivated influenza vaccine. The chain couples TRBV20-1 to TRBJ1-2; 7 bases agree with TRBD1. The input for sequencing was PBMCs from blood, taken roughly 15 days before vaccination. For the CDR3, the DNA is TGCAGTGCTAGAGATCGGCAGGGGGTCTATGGCTACACCTTC. Its translation is CSARDRQGVYGYTF.